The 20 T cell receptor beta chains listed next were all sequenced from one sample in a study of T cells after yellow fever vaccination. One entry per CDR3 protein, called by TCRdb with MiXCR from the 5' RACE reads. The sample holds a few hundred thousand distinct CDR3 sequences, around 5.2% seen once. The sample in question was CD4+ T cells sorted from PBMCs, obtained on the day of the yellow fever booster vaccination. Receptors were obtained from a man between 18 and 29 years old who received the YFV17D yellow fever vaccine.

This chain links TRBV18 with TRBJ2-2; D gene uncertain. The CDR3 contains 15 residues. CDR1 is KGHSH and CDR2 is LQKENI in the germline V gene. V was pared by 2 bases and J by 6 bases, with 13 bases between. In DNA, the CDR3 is TGTGCCAGCTCACCAGGAGTCCTATGGTCCGGGGAGCTGTTTTTT. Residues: CASSPGVLWSGELFF.

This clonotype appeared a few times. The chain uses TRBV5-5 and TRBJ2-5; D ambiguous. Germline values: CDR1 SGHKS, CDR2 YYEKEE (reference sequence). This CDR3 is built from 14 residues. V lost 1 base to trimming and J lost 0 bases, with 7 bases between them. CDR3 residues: CASSLPRDQETQYF. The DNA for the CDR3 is TGTGCCAGCAGCTTGCCCCGGGACCAAGAGACCCAGTACTTC.

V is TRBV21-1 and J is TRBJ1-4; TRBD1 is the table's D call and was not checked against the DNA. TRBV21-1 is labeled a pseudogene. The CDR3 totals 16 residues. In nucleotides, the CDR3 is TGTGCCAGCAGCAAAGGGGGGGGTTCGTGGGGTGAAAAACTGTTTTTT. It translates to CASSKGGGSWGEKLFF.

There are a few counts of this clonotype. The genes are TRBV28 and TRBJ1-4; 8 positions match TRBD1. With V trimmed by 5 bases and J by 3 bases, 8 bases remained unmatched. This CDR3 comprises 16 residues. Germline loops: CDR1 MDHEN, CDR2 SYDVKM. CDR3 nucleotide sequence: TGTGCCAGCAGTACGTTACAGGGGGAGTCTAATGAAAAACTGTTTTTT. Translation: CASSTLQGESNEKLFF.

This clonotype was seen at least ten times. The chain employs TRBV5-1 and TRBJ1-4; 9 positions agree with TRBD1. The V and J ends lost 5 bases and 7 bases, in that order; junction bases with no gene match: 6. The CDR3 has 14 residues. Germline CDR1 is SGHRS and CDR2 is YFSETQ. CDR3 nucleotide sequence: TGCGCCAGCAGGCCCGGGACAGGGCGTGAAAAACTGTTTTTT. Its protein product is CASRPGTGREKLFF.

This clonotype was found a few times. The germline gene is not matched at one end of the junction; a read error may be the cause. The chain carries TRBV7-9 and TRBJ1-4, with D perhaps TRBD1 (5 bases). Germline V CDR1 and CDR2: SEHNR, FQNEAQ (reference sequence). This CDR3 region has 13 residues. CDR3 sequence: CASSLAAGGKLFF. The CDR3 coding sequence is TGTGCCAGCAGCCTAGCCGCCGGGGGAAAACTGTTTTTT. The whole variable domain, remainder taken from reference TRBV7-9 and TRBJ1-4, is DTGVSQNPRHKITKRGQNVTFRCDPISEHNRLYWYRQTLGQGPEFLTYFQNEAQLEKSRLLSDRFSAERPKGSFSTLEIQRTEQGDSAMYLCASSLAAGGKLFFGSGTQLSVL.

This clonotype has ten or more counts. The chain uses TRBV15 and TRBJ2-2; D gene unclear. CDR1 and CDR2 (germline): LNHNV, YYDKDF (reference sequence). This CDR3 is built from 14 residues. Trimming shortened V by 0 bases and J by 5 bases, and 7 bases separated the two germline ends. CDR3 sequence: CATSRDPVTGELFF. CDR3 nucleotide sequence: TGTGCCACCAGCAGAGATCCTGTAACCGGGGAGCTGTTTTTT.

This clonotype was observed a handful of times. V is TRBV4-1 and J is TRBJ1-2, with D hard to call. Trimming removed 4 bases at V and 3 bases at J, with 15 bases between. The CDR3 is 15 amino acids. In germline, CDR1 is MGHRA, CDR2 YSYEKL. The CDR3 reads CASSRGQVLYYGYTF. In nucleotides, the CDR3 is TGCGCCAGCAGCCGCGGTCAGGTTCTGTACTATGGCTACACCTTC.

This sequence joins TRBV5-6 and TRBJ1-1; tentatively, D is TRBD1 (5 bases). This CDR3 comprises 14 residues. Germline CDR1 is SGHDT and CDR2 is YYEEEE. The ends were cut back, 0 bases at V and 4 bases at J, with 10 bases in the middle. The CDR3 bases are TGTGCCAGCAGCTTGGCAGGGTATAGCACTGAAGCTTTCTTT. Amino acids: CASSLAGYSTEAFF. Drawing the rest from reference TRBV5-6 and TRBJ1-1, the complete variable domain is DAGVTQSPTHLIKTRGQQVTLRCSPKSGHDTVSWYQQALGQGPQFIFQYYEEEERQRGNFPDRFSGHQFPNYSSELNVNALLLGDSALYLCASSLAGYSTEAFFGQGTRLTVV.

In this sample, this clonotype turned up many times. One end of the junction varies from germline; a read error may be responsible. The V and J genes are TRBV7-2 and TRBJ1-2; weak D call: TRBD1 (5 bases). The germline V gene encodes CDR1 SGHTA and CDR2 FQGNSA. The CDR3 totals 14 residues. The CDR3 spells CASNLSGTNYGYTF. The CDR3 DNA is TGTGCCAGCAACTTAAGTGGGACCAACTATGGCTACACCTTC.

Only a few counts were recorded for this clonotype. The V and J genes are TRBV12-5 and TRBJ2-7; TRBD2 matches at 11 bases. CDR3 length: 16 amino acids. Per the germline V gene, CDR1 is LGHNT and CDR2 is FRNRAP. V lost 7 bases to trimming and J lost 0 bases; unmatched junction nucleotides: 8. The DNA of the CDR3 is TGTGCTAGTGCCCTAACTAGCGGGGGACTCTCCTACGAGCAGTACTTC. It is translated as CASALTSGGLSYEQYF.

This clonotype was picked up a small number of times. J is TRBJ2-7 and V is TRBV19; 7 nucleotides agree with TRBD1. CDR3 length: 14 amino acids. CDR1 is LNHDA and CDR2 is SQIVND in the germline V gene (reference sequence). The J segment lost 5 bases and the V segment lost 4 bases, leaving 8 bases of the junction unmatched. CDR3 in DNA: TGTGCCAGTAGTACACGGACAGGACTTGACGAGCAGTACTTC. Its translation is CASSTRTGLDEQYF.

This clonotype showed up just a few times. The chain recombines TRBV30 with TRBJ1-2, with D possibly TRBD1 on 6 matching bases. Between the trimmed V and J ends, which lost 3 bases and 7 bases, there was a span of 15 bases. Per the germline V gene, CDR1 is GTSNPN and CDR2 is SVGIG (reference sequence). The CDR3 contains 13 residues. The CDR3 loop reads CAWRLEGGSGYTF. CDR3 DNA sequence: TGTGCCTGGAGGTTGGAGGGGGGGTCTGGCTACACCTTC. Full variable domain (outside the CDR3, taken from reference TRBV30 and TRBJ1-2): SQTIHQWPATLVQPVGSPLSLECTVEGTSNPNLYWYRQAAGRGLQLLFYSVGIGQISSEVPQNLSASRPQDRQFILSSKKLLLSDSGFYLCAWRLEGGSGYTFGSGTRLTVV.

CDR3: CASSSHGGSIETQYF. As DNA, the CDR3 is TGTGCCAGCAGCTCTCACGGGGGTAGTATTGAGACCCAGTACTTC. The rearrangement uses TRBV12-3 or TRBV12-4 and TRBJ2-5, with D maybe TRBD2 (6 bases). This CDR3 comprises 15 residues. Trimming cost V 6 bases and J 5 bases, with 19 bases left between them.

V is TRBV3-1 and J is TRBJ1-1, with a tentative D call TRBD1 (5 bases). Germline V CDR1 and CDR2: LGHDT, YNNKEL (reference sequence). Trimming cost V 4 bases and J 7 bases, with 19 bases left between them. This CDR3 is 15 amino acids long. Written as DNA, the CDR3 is TGTGCCAGCAGCCCCCACGGGGCGGGGAAGGGTGAAGCTTTCTTT. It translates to CASSPHGAGKGEAFF.

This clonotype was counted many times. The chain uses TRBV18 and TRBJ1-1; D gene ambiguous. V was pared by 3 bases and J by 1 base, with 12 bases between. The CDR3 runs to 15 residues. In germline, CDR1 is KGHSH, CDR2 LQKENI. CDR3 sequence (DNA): TGTGCCAGCTCACCCCCGGGATCGGGGAACACTGAAGCTTTCTTT. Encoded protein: CASSPPGSGNTEAFF.

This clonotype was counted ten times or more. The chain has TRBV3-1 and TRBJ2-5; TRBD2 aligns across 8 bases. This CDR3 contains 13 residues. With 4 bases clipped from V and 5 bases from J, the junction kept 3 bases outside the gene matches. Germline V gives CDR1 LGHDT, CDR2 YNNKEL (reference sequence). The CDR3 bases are TGTGCCAGCAGCCTTCGACTAGCGGAGACCCAGTACTTC. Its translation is CASSLRLAETQYF.

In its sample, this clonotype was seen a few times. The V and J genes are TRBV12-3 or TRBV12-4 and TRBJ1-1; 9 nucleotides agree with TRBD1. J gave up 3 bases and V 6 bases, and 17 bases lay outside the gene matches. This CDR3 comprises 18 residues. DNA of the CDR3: TGTGCCAGCAGCCTAAACTCTCCGGGACAGGGCGGAGACACTGAAGCTTTCTTT. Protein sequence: CASSLNSPGQGGDTEAFF.

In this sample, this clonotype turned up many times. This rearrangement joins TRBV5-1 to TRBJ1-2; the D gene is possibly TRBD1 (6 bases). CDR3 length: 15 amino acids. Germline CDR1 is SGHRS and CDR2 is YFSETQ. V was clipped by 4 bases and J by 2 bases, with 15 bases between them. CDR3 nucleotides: TGCGCCAGCAGCCCCAACGGGGGACACAACTATGGCTACACCTTC. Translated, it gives CASSPNGGHNYGYTF. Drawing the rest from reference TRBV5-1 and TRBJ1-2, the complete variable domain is KAGVTQTPRYLIKTRGQQVTLSCSPISGHRSVSWYQQTPGQGLQFLFEYFSETQRNKGNFPGRFSGRQFSNSRSEMNVSTLELGDSALYLCASSPNGGHNYGYTFGSGTRLTVV.

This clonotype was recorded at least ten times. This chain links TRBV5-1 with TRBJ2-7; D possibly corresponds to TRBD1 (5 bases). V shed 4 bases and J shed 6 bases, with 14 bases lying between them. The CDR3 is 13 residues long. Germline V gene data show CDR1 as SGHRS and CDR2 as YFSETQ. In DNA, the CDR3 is TGCGCCAGCAGCGAACTCGGTAGGGGCGAGCAGTACTTC. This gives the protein CASSELGRGEQYF.